The clone carrying this T cell receptor (beta chain) turned up a few times. Its antigen is currently unknown. The data are from a study of identical twins. The donors were all healthy and Caucasian. Study-wide results and caveats: Fewer insertions marked abundant cord blood beta clonotypes; young adult naive trended weakly, memory not at all.

V lost 3 bases, J lost 4 bases, and 8 bases stayed unmatched. The CDR3 extends over 15 amino acids. Using its own MiXCR run on the 5' RACE reads, TCRdb lists one record per CDR3 protein. The sample records 200,000 to 300,000 distinct CDR3 sequences, more than 9.5% being singletons. This sample also appeared in a second study, on yellow fever vaccine responses in identical twins.

This clonotype was sampled from a woman between 18 and 29 years old in good health. Material for sequencing was memory (CD45RO+) T cells sorted from blood. This chain connects TRBV12-3 or TRBV12-4 to TRBJ1-1, with 7 positions matching TRBD1. CDR3 sequence reads: CASSLAAGGGTEAFF. CDR3 DNA: TGTGCCAGCAGTTTGGCAGCAGGGGGGGGCACTGAAGCTTTCTTT.